Following are 21 T cell receptor beta chains from one sample sequenced in a study of blood T cell repertoires in COVID-19. Sequencing was performed with immunoSEQ multiplex PCR; in TCRdb, only in-frame clones are kept and a portion is missing. This table has a few hundred thousand clones, 91% appearing once. The material sequenced was PBMCs or T cells enriched from blood (not recorded which). The source is a human donor in a cohort exposed to, infected with or recovered from COVID-19 (not recorded which). The donor label of this sample is uncertain.

The chain couples TRBV27 to TRBJ1-2; D might be TRBD1 (6 bases). Trimming took 6 bases from V and 3 from J, leaving 20 bases between them. The CDR3 spans 16 residues. Germline-derived CDR1 and CDR2 are MNHEY and SMNVEV (reference sequence). The CDR3 DNA follows: TGTGCCAGCAGACCGATCAGGGGTCAGTCAGACTATGGCTACACCTTC. It yields the protein CASRPIRGQSDYGYTF.

This sequence joins TRBV7-3 and TRBJ2-1, with TRBD2 identical over 8 bases. Germline lookup yields CDR1 SGHTA and CDR2 FQGTGA. The ends lost 5 bases at V and 5 bases at J; junction bases unmatched: 8. The length of the CDR3 is 15 residues. The DNA for the CDR3 is TGTGCCAGCAGCCCCCGGGGGGGCTTAGACAATGAGCAGTTCTTC. Its translation is CASSPRGGLDNEQFF. The full variable domain, its missing parts supplied by reference TRBV7-3 and TRBJ2-1, is GAGVSQTPSNKVTEKGKYVELRCDPISGHTALYWYRQSLGQGPEFLIYFQGTGAADDSGLPNDRFFAVRPEGSVSTLKIQRTERGDSAVYLCASSPRGGLDNEQFFGPGTRLTVL.

The V gene is TRBV7-3, the J gene TRBJ1-2; perhaps TRBD1 as D (6 bases). Trimming left V 2 bases short and J 4 bases short, with 17 bases between. The CDR3 runs 16 residues. Germline V CDR1 and CDR2: SGHTA, FQGTGA. The CDR3 loop is CASSLGPGIGGYGYTF. The CDR3 nucleotides are TGTGCCAGCAGCTTAGGCCCAGGGATAGGGGGCTATGGCTACACCTTC.

The chain combines TRBV10-1 with TRBJ2-2, with 8 bases lining up with TRBD2. This CDR3 comprises 16 residues. Germline V lookup: CDR1 WNHNN, CDR2 SYGVQD (reference sequence). Trimming took 0 bases from V and 9 from J; bases not matched to a gene: 9. The CDR3 region is CASSESSGGYHRELFF. The CDR3 DNA reads TGCGCCAGCAGTGAGTCCAGCGGGGGCTACCACCGGGAGCTGTTTTTT.

The chain has TRBV7-2 and TRBJ1-3; possible D gene TRBD1, 5 bases. Between the trimmed V and J ends, which lost 4 bases and 4 bases, there was a span of 11 bases. CDR1 SGHTA and CDR2 FQGNSA come from the germline V gene. This CDR3 contains 14 residues. CDR3 bases: TGTGCCAGCAGCTCCAGGGCTAAGGGAAACACCATATATTTT. The encoded protein is CASSSRAKGNTIYF. The variable domain in full, with the rest retrieved from reference TRBV7-2 and TRBJ1-3, is GAGVSQSPSNKVTEKGKDVELRCDPISGHTALYWYRQSLGQGLEFLIYFQGNSAPDKSGLPSDRFSAERTGGSVSTLTIQRTQQEDSAVYLCASSSRAKGNTIYFGEGSWLTVV.

The genes are TRBV14 and TRBJ2-7; weak D call: TRBD1 (5 bases). Trimming removed 1 base at V and 0 bases at J, with 7 bases between. CDR1 and CDR2 (germline): SGHDN, FVKESK. The CDR3 totals 14 residues. CDR3 sequence: CASSQVDSSYEQYF. Here the CDR3 DNA reads TGTGCCAGCAGCCAAGTCGACAGCTCCTACGAGCAGTACTTC.

The chain carries TRBV3-1 (or the pseudogene TRBV3-2) and TRBJ2-4; TRBD2 aligns across 13 bases. The CDR3 consists of 17 residues. Per germline, CDR1 LGHDT and CDR2 YNNKEL (reference sequence). The trim removed 1 base at V and 0 bases at J, leaving 0 bases unmatched. In nucleotides, the CDR3 is TGTGCCAGCAGCCAAGGGACTAGCGGGGGAGCCAAAAACATTCAGTACTTC. Its translation: CASSQGTSGGAKNIQYF.

The chain joins TRBV9 to TRBJ2-3; the match to TRBD2 covers 15 bases. The CDR3 sequence is 16 residues long. Losses at the gene ends were 4 bases for V and 6 bases for J; bases not matched to a gene: 6. Per germline, CDR1 SGDLS and CDR2 YYNGEE. In DNA, the CDR3 is TGTGCCAGCAGCCTCGGACTAGCGGGGGGGAGGGATACGCAGTATTTT. It translates to CASSLGLAGGRDTQYF.

The chain couples TRBV4-3 to TRBJ2-2, with a weak D call TRBD1 (6 bases). Germline V gives CDR1 LGHNA, CDR2 YSLEER. The CDR3 consists of 18 residues. With 3 bases removed from V and 2 bases from J, the gap between germline ends came to 19 bases. The CDR3 bases are TGCGCCAGCAGCCACCCCAAACAGGGATTATTCAACACCGGGGAGCTGTTTTTT. It specifies CASSHPKQGLFNTGELFF.

This chain joins TRBV7-8 and TRBJ2-7; 7 positions match TRBD1. The germline V gene encodes CDR1 SGHVS and CDR2 FQNEAQ. V trimming: 1 base; J trimming: 6 bases; junction bases outside the gene matches: 9. The CDR3 sequence is 15 residues long. CDR3 sequence (DNA): TGTGCCAGCAGCTTAGAGCCCCGGGACAGCTTCGAGCAGTACTTC. Encoded protein: CASSLEPRDSFEQYF.

This clone was observed once. The rearrangement links TRBV24-1 to TRBJ1-1; D remains ambiguous. This CDR3 comprises 13 residues. In germline, CDR1 is KGHDR, CDR2 SFDVKD. V was cut by 5 bases and J by 5 bases, with 11 bases left in between. The CDR3 nucleotides are TGTGCCACCAGTGGTCGGGAGTCGACTGAAGCTTTCTTT. Translated, it gives CATSGRESTEAFF.

This clone was detected a few times. The chain is built from TRBV5-4 and TRBJ2-7; D is perhaps TRBD2 (6 bases). Germline CDR1 SGHNT, CDR2 YYREEE (reference sequence). The CDR3 length is 15 residues. V gave up 2 bases and J gave up 0 bases, with 12 bases separating them. The CDR3 sequence is CASSFPGLLSYEQYF. The CDR3 DNA sequence: TGTGCCAGCAGCTTTCCGGGACTCCTCTCCTACGAGCAGTACTTC. Based on the CDR3 plus reference TRBV5-4 and TRBJ2-7, the full variable domain is ETGVTQSPTHLIKTRGQQVTLRCSSQSGHNTVSWYQQALGQGPQFIFQYYREEENGRGNFPPRFSGLQFPNYSSELNVNALELDDSALYLCASSFPGLLSYEQYFGPGTRLTVT.

The CDR3: CASSPYSVQINTGELFF. The DNA of the CDR3 is TGCGCCAGCAGCCCCTACAGTGTCCAAATCAACACCGGGGAGCTGTTTTTT. The chain carries TRBV5-1 and TRBJ2-2, with D unclear. V lost 4 bases and J lost 2, with 18 bases in between. The germline V gene encodes CDR1 SGHRS and CDR2 YFSETQ. The length of the CDR3 is 17 residues.

The V call is TRBV20-1, the J call TRBJ1-1; D not resolved. Looked up from germline, CDR1 is DFQATT and CDR2 is SNEGSKA (reference sequence). Trimming pared 6 bases from V and 2 bases from J, leaving 7 bases between. This CDR3 has 11 residues. CDR3 nucleotide sequence: TGCAGTGCGGTCCTAAACACTGAAGCTTTCTTT. This sequence encodes CSAVLNTEAFF.

This chain joins TRBV5-4 and TRBJ2-5; a possible D gene is TRBD1 (5 bases). Per the germline V gene, CDR1 is SGHNT and CDR2 is YYREEE (reference sequence). The CDR3 spans 13 residues. V lost 2 bases to trimming and J lost 5 bases, with 10 bases between them. The CDR3 loop is CASSFQGSETQYF. CDR3 nucleotides: TGTGCCAGCAGCTTTCAGGGTTCGGAGACCCAGTACTTC.

The V call is TRBV20-1, the J call TRBJ1-5, with a tentative D call TRBD1 (5 bases). Germline V gene sequence: CDR1 DFQATT, CDR2 SNEGSKA (reference sequence). V dropped 3 bases and J dropped 3 bases, with 15 bases sitting between them. This CDR3 spans 15 amino acids. The CDR3 loop is CSASRGVPYNQPQHF. CDR3 nucleotide sequence: TGCAGTGCTAGTCGGGGGGTTCCCTACAATCAGCCCCAGCATTTT.

The chain recombines TRBV7-2 with TRBJ2-6, with a tentative D call TRBD1 (5 bases). V was pared by 1 base and J by 0 bases, with 10 bases between. CDR1 and CDR2 from the germline V gene are SGHTA and FQGNSA. This CDR3 region has 17 residues. CDR3 residues: CASSLDRPNSGANVLTF. CDR3 sequence (DNA): TGTGCCAGCAGCTTAGACAGGCCCAACTCTGGGGCCAACGTCCTGACTTTC.

V usage is TRBV7-7 and J usage is TRBJ2-1; 7 bases align to TRBD1. V lost 5 bases and J lost 4; bases outside the gene matches: 8. CDR3 size: 15 residues. Germline CDR1 and CDR2: SSHAT and FNYEAQ (reference sequence). CDR3 region: CASSAGTASYNEQFF. The CDR3 DNA follows: TGTGCCAGCAGCGCTGGGACAGCCTCTTACAATGAGCAGTTCTTC.

The count of this clone is one. V and J are TRBV6-1 and TRBJ1-3; D is perhaps TRBD1 (5 bases). Germline assignment: CDR1 MNHNS and CDR2 SASEGT. The CDR3 totals 14 residues. Trimming stripped 3 bases from V and 1 base from J, with 7 bases between. The CDR3 nucleotides read TGTGCCAGCAGTGAGGCAGGGTCTGGAAACACCATATATTTT. Translated, it gives CASSEAGSGNTIYF.

This chain uses TRBV13 with TRBJ2-1; no firm D call. This CDR3 has 17 amino acids. Germline values: CDR1 PRHDT, CDR2 FYEKMQ (reference sequence). Between the trimmed V and J ends, which lost 1 base and 0 bases, there was a span of 13 bases. CDR3 sequence (DNA): TGTGCCAGCAGCTTAGAGCTGTCCAACCCCTCCTACAATGAGCAGTTCTTC. As protein: CASSLELSNPSYNEQFF.

The chain joins TRBV5-5 to TRBJ1-1, with D unresolved. Germline-derived CDR1 and CDR2 are SGHKS and YYEKEE (reference sequence). The CDR3 length is 13 residues. The ends were cut back, 2 bases at V and 5 bases at J, with 10 bases in the middle. The DNA of the CDR3 is TGTGCCAGCAGCTTATCTGGGAGAACTGAAGCTTTCTTT. Its translation is CASSLSGRTEAFF.